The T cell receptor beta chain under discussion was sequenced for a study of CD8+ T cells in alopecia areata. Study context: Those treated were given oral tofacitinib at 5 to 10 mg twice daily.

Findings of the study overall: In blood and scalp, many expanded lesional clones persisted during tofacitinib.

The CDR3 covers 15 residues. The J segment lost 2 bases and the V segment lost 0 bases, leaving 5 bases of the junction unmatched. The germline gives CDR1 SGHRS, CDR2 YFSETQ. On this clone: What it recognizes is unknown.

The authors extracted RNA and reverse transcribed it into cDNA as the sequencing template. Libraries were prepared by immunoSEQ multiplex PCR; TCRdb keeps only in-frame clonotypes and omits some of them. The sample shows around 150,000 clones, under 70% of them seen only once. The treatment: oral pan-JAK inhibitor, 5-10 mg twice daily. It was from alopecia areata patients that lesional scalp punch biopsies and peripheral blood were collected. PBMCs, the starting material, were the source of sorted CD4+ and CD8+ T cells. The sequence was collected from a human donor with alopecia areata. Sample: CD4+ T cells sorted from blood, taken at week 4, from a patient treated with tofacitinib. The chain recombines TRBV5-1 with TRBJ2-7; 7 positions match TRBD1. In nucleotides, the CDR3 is TGCGCCAGCAGCTTGGCCGGGACAGAGACCTACGAGCAGTACTTC. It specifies CASSLAGTETYEQYF.